These T cell receptor beta chains were read from a single sample in a study of blood T cells in healthy people across ages. MiXCR, applied by TCRdb to the 5' RACE reads, yields one record per CDR3 protein. Of about 1,000,000 distinct CDR3 sequences listed, around 45% are singletons. The sequencing sample was made of blood. The receptor set was obtained from a woman aged 60 to 75 in good health. CDR3s include the opening cysteine and the closing phenylalanine or tryptophan. Fields, in order: CDR3 length, J gene, V gene, D gene, clone size, CDR3 protein, CDR3 DNA. The D gene is left open where the match is weak. Size is stated for part of the rows, as once, few or many counts, or as a class when the clone is expanded.

13 TRBJ1-1 TRBV5-1 NA NA CASSVSGTTEAFF TGCGCCAGCAGCGTTTCAGGGACCACTGAAGCTTTCTTT
15 TRBJ2-5 TRBV11-2 NA NA CASSLVGTHQETQYF TGTGCCAGCAGCTTAGTAGGGACTCACCAAGAGACCCAGTACTTC
13 TRBJ2-7 TRBV2 TRBD1 NA CASRPPGQGEQYF TGTGCCAGCAGGCCTCCGGGACAGGGCGAGCAGTACTTC
14 TRBJ2-7 TRBV10-3 TRBD1 NA CAISSRDRPYEQYF TGTGCCATCAGTAGCCGGGACAGGCCCTACGAGCAGTACTTC
13 TRBJ2-3 TRBV20-1 NA NA CSAPGIPVDTQYF TGCAGTGCGCCGGGGATACCGGTGGATACGCAGTATTTT
15 TRBJ1-5 TRBV6-2/TRBV6-3 NA few CASTYGGALGQPQHF TGTGCCAGCACGTACGGGGGAGCTCTGGGTCAGCCCCAGCATTTT
15 TRBJ2-2 TRBV7-8 NA NA CASSTRRGAPGELFF TGTGCCAGCAGCACAAGACGGGGCGCCCCCGGGGAGCTGTTTTTT
13 TRBJ2-3 TRBV6-4 TRBD2 NA CPPGGSNTDTQYF TGTCCGCCAGGCGGGAGTAACACAGATACGCAGTATTTT
17 TRBJ2-5 TRBV5-1 TRBD2 NA CASSPGLAGGPLETQYF TGCGCCAGCAGTCCGGGACTAGCGGGAGGGCCTTTGGAGACCCAGTACTTC
17 TRBJ2-5 TRBV15 NA NA CATSRDLGGLHQETQYF TGTGCCACCAGCAGAGATCTCGGTGGCTTGCACCAAGAGACCCAGTACTTC
12 TRBJ1-2 TRBV20-1 NA NA CSARDLGRGYTF TGCAGTGCTAGAGATCTGGGGCGAGGCTACACCTTC
13 TRBJ1-2 TRBV7-2 NA few CASSGSLSYGYTF TGTGCCAGCAGCGGAAGTTTAAGCTATGGCTACACCTTC
13 TRBJ2-1 TRBV30 TRBD2 NA CAWGPSGRRSEFF TGTGCCTGGGGTCCTAGCGGGAGGCGGAGTGAGTTCTTC
18 TRBJ1-1 TRBV11-3 NA NA CASSQRGTSKEGARIAFF TGTGCCAGCAGCCAAAGAGGGACTTCGAAAGAAGGGGCAAGGATAGCTTTCTTT
15 TRBJ2-3 TRBV12-3/TRBV12-4 TRBD2 NA CASSHSGRSPDTQYF TGTGCCAGCAGTCACAGCGGGAGGAGCCCAGATACGCAGTATTTT
15 TRBJ2-7 TRBV18 NA NA CASSPGHGSLYEQYF TGTGCCAGCTCACCCGGTCACGGGAGCCTCTACGAGCAGTACTTC
13 TRBJ2-7 TRBV4-1 NA NA CASSSPQGIEQYF TGCGCCAGCAGCAGTCCCCAGGGTATCGAGCAGTACTTC
14 TRBJ2-1 TRBV27 TRBD1 NA CASSLGTGAREQFF TGTGCCAGCAGTTTAGGGACAGGGGCTCGTGAGCAGTTCTTC
15 TRBJ2-1 TRBV7-8 TRBD2 NA CASSLGPSGANEQFF TGTGCCAGCAGCTTAGGACCTAGCGGGGCGAATGAGCAGTTCTTC
13 TRBJ2-1 TRBV20-1 TRBD1 NA CSAPLIRGLEQFF TGCAGTGCACCACTTATCAGGGGGCTGGAACAGTTCTTC
14 TRBJ2-2 TRBV7-6 NA NA CASSIKETTGELFF TGTGCCAGCAGTATCAAAGAAACCACCGGGGAGCTGTTTTTT
16 TRBJ2-5 TRBV3-1 TRBD1 NA CASSYLGQGGFETQYF TGTGCCAGCAGCTATCTCGGACAGGGGGGTTTCGAGACCCAGTACTTC
16 TRBJ2-7 TRBV28 TRBD1 few CASSLGDTGVHYEQYF TGTGCCAGCAGTTTAGGCGATACAGGGGTTCACTACGAGCAGTACTTC
17 TRBJ2-5 TRBV7-8 TRBD2 few CASSLGLAGGPKETQYF TGTGCCAGCAGCTTGGGGCTAGCGGGAGGCCCCAAAGAGACCCAGTACTTC
15 TRBJ2-5 TRBV9 TRBD1 NA CASSDMTGGGETQYF TGTGCCAGCAGCGATATGACAGGGGGCGGGGAGACCCAGTACTTC
15 TRBJ2-7 TRBV27 NA few CASRSPGRSSYEQYF TGTGCCAGCAGATCCCCGGGTAGGAGCTCCTACGAGCAGTACTTC
16 TRBJ2-6 TRBV28 NA once CASSSAPIYGTNVLTF TGTGCCAGCAGTTCCGCGCCCATTTATGGGACCAACGTCCTGACTTTC
14 TRBJ2-1 TRBV7-2 NA once CANSPRQVQETQFF TGTGCCAACAGCCCTCGACAGGTACAAGAGACCCAGTTCTTC
12 TRBJ2-1 TRBV2 TRBD2 NA CASRDTSAEQFF TGTGCCAGCAGGGATACTAGCGCTGAGCAGTTCTTC
14 TRBJ2-7 TRBV29-1 TRBD2 NA CSVTEGLAAYEQYF TGCAGCGTGACGGAAGGACTAGCGGCCTACGAGCAGTACTTC
14 TRBJ2-5 TRBV24-1 NA few CATSTDPIQETQYF TGTGCCACCAGTACTGACCCAATCCAAGAGACCCAGTACTTC
16 TRBJ2-7 TRBV7-9 NA NA CASSLASGSATYEQYF TGTGCCAGCAGCTTAGCGTCCGGCTCAGCTACCTACGAGCAGTACTTC
17 TRBJ1-6 TRBV9 NA few CASSVTWSGQINSPLHF TGTGCCAGCAGCGTAACCTGGTCTGGGCAGATAAATTCACCCCTCCACTTT
16 TRBJ2-5 TRBV7-8 TRBD2 NA CASSVGTSGRKWGQYF TGTGCCAGCAGCGTCGGGACTAGCGGGAGAAAGTGGGGGCAGTACTTC
13 TRBJ2-6 TRBV6-5 NA many CASSYDGANVLTF TGTGCCAGCAGTTACGATGGGGCCAACGTCCTGACTTTC
14 TRBJ1-6 TRBV20-1 NA NA CSARRTTNNSPLHF TGCAGTGCTAGACGGACAACGAATAATTCACCCCTCCACTTT
13 TRBJ1-2 TRBV29-1 TRBD1 NA CSVAGQGARGYTF TGCAGCGTTGCCGGACAGGGGGCACGTGGCTACACCTTC
16 TRBJ2-7 TRBV24-1 TRBD2 NA CATSDLRTSIRDEQYF TGTGCCACCAGTGATCTAAGGACTAGCATCAGAGACGAGCAGTACTTC
16 TRBJ2-1 TRBV14 TRBD2 NA CASSYAREGLYNERFF TGTGCCAGCAGCTACGCGCGGGAGGGCCTCTACAATGAGCGGTTCTTC
14 TRBJ2-7 TRBV15 TRBD1 few CATSIRDRDYEQYF TGTGCCACCAGCATCCGGGACAGGGACTACGAGCAGTACTTC
17 TRBJ2-6 TRBV6-2/TRBV6-3 TRBD1 NA CASSSTGGSSGANVLTF TGTGCCAGCAGTTCAACAGGGGGCAGCTCTGGGGCCAACGTCCTGACTTTC
13 TRBJ1-1 TRBV9 NA NA CASSVVEGTEAFF TGTGCCAGCAGCGTAGTGGAGGGAACTGAAGCTTTCTTT
15 TRBJ1-5 TRBV20-1 NA NA CSALRDEGGNQPQHF TGCAGTGCCCTCCGGGATGAAGGTGGCAATCAGCCCCAGCATTTT
15 TRBJ2-3 TRBV9 NA NA CASSVDSGLTDTQYF TGTGCCAGCAGCGTAGATAGCGGCCTCACAGATACGCAGTATTTT
16 TRBJ1-1 TRBV5-6 NA once CASSLMQGVKHTEAFF TGTGCCAGCAGCTTGATGCAGGGAGTGAAACACACTGAAGCTTTCTTT
15 TRBJ2-3 TRBV6-6 NA NA CASLRTAGGTDTQYF TGTGCCAGCCTCAGGACAGCGGGCGGCACAGATACGCAGTATTTT
14 TRBJ2-3 TRBV20-1 TRBD1 few CSASDRGFTDTQYF TGCAGTGCATCGGACAGGGGATTCACAGATACGCAGTATTTT
14 TRBJ2-7 TRBV20-1 TRBD2 NA CSARVAGLSYEQYF TGCAGTGCTAGAGTAGCGGGCCTTTCCTACGAGCAGTACTTC
13 TRBJ2-4 TRBV11-3 NA NA CASSLGYRSEQYF TGTGCCAGCAGCTTAGGTTATAGGAGTGAGCAGTACTTC